This entry features one T cell receptor (beta chain) sequence. The donors were in the approximately 130-subject validation cohort, distinct from the roughly 600-subject first cohort. These data come from a study of cytomegalovirus exposure and HLA in healthy donors. Some clones are missing from TCRdb's copy, which holds only in-frame ones; the method was immunoSEQ multiplex PCR. The table has about 98,000 clones, less than 90% seen once. This CDR3 comprises 14 residues. V was clipped by 5 bases and J by 0 bases, with 10 bases between them. The germline V gene has CDR1 LNHDA and CDR2 SQIVND (reference sequence).

This chain uses TRBV19 with TRBJ1-1; D is unclear. Material for sequencing was PBMCs. The sequence came from a man between 18 and 35 years old in good health and CMV-seropositive. The chain's CDR3 is CASSLRGLNTEAFF. In DNA, the CDR3 is TGTGCCAGTAGTTTACGGGGTTTGAACACTGAAGCTTTCTTT.